This is a list of T cell receptor beta chains from one sample in a study of blood T cell repertoires in COVID-19. Produced via immunoSEQ multiplex PCR; TCRdb's table is partial and in-frame only. This table has 25,000 to 35,000 clones, roughly 85% appearing once. The specimen was peripheral blood. The receptor set was obtained from a human donor in a cohort sampled during active COVID-19. Both conserved end residues are part of each CDR3. The order of the fields is J gene, V gene, CDR3 protein.

J: TRBJ1-1; V: TRBV7-9; CDR3: CASSSSPPEAFF
J: TRBJ1-3; V: TRBV9; CDR3: CASSVPGSGNTIYF
J: TRBJ2-7; V: TRBV5-1; CDR3: CASSFDRGAYEQYF
J: TRBJ1-1; V: TRBV19; CDR3: CASSSEGWGALNTEAFF
J: TRBJ2-4; V: TRBV9; CDR3: CASSPGGSGVGNIQYF
J: TRBJ2-7; V: TRBV7-2; CDR3: CASSISGRGTYEQYF
J: TRBJ2-2; V: TRBV5-1; CDR3: CASSGASNTGELFF
J: TRBJ1-1; V: TRBV30; CDR3: CAWSGTGNTEAFF
J: TRBJ1-2; V: TRBV5-4; CDR3: CASSLGQGNYGYTF
J: TRBJ1-2; V: TRBV2; CDR3: CASKLVAGSSYGYTF
J: TRBJ2-3; V: TRBV2; CDR3: CASSEGTRSTDTQYF
J: TRBJ1-2; V: TRBV6-5; CDR3: CASSYDRGVYGYTF
J: TRBJ1-2; V: TRBV6-5; CDR3: CASSRTKEGYGYTF
J: TRBJ2-1; V: TRBV6-1; CDR3: CASSGNMWDRRYDEQFF
J: TRBJ2-3; V: TRBV5-1; CDR3: CASSLGTGTDTQYF
J: TRBJ2-7; V: TRBV27; CDR3: CASSLRGASGRYEQYF
J: TRBJ2-7; V: TRBV23-1; CDR3: CASRRQSTYEQYF
J: TRBJ2-7; V: TRBV11-2; CDR3: CASSLTTGQTYEQYF
J: TRBJ2-7; V: TRBV2; CDR3: CASSESHKDYEQYF
J: TRBJ2-2; V: TRBV18; CDR3: CASSPFSGGAGELFF
J: TRBJ1-3; V: TRBV13; CDR3: CASSKRPGGNTIYF
J: TRBJ1-1; V: TRBV28; CDR3: CASSSSQVGEAFF
J: TRBJ2-7; V: TRBV28; CDR3: CASISAGREVGEQYF
J: TRBJ2-5; V: TRBV5-1; CDR3: CASSGAGGPQETQYF
J: TRBJ2-5; V: TRBV30; CDR3: CAWSPEETQYF
J: TRBJ2-5; V: TRBV9; CDR3: CASSAQTRETQYF
J: TRBJ2-3; V: TRBV5-1; CDR3: CASSPGLAGKDTQYF
J: TRBJ2-7; V: TRBV7-2; CDR3: CASSFVGVEQYF
J: TRBJ2-2; V: TRBV7-6; CDR3: CASSLARGRATGELFF
J: TRBJ2-1; V: TRBV30; CDR3: CACEFSGLAYNEQFF